What follows are 30 T cell receptor beta chains derived from one specimen sequenced in a study of STAT3 mutations in large granular lymphocyte leukemia. Study conclusions and caveats: In T-cell large granular lymphocyte leukemia, about half of patients showed multiple immunodominant subclonotypes.

The method was immunoSEQ multiplex PCR; TCRdb's version includes in-frame clones alone and lacks a portion of them. The sample lists around 17,000 clones; 84% were seen once. The antigens these receptors bind are not known. The sample was peripheral blood mononuclear cells. The receptor set was obtained from a man aged 50-59 years with T-cell large granular lymphocyte leukemia. Some clones in this sample may be carry-over from other donors' samples.

The chain joins TRBV7-8 to TRBJ2-7; a possible D gene is TRBD2 (7 bases). The CDR3 is made up of 16 amino acids. Germline CDR1 SGHVS, CDR2 FQNEAQ. V was pared by 5 bases and J by 4 bases, with 21 bases between. The CDR3 protein is CASSQRGGSAGYEQYF. In DNA, the CDR3 is TGTGCCAGCAGCCAGAGGGGGGGATCAGCGGGATACGAGCAGTACTTC.

J is TRBJ2-3 and V is TRBV5-1; 9 bases fit TRBD1. This CDR3 spans 15 amino acids. From germline, CDR1 is SGHRS and CDR2 YFSETQ. V lost 2 bases to trimming and J lost 1 base; unmatched junction nucleotides: 2. For the CDR3, the DNA is TGCGCCAGCAGCTTAAGGACAGGGGGCACAGATACGCAGTATTTT. The encoded protein is CASSLRTGGTDTQYF.

The chain combines TRBV7-3 with TRBJ2-2, with 9 bases identical to TRBD2. The V and J ends lost 6 bases and 6 bases, in that order; junction bases with no gene match: 8. CDR3 length equals 15 residues. The germline V gene encodes CDR1 SGHTA and CDR2 FQGTGA. The CDR3 loop reads CASRPAGGPAGELFF. CDR3 in DNA: TGTGCCAGCAGACCAGCGGGGGGACCCGCCGGGGAGCTGTTTTTT.

The genes are TRBV7-9 and TRBJ2-7, with no clear D. Looked up from germline, CDR1 is SEHNR and CDR2 is FQNEAQ (reference sequence). The CDR3 is made up of 14 amino acids. Trimming left V 4 bases short and J 6 bases short, with 16 bases between. The CDR3 region is CASSSGHTLTEQYF. The CDR3 region has the DNA TGTGCCAGCAGCTCGGGTCATACCCTTACCGAGCAGTACTTC. The entire variable domain, with the rest obtained from reference TRBV7-9 and TRBJ2-7, is as follows: DTGVSQNPRHKITKRGQNVTFRCDPISEHNRLYWYRQTLGQGPEFLTYFQNEAQLEKSRLLSDRFSAERPKGSFSTLEIQRTEQGDSAMYLCASSSGHTLTEQYFGPGTRLTVT.

This rearrangement joins TRBV29-1 to TRBJ1-2; no clear D gene. The germline gives CDR1 SQVTM, CDR2 ANQGSEA. This CDR3 spans 13 amino acids. Trimming removed 8 bases at V and 2 bases at J, with 15 bases between. In nucleotides, the CDR3 is TGCAGCTCTCTTTCGGGTCTAAACTATGGCTACACCTTC. Translation gives CSSLSGLNYGYTF.

This chain uses TRBV6-1 with TRBJ1-6, with D tentatively TRBD1 (5 bases). The CDR3 is 14 amino acids. Germline-derived CDR1 and CDR2 are MNHNS and SASEGT. Trimming removed 10 bases from V and 10 bases from J, with 20 bases in between. CDR3 bases: TGTGCCATCATGAGTGGGGGTTCTGGATCACCCCTCCACTTT. Translated: CAIMSGGSGSPLHF.

The chain joins TRBV5-1 to TRBJ1-6, with unresolved D. The V end lost 0 bases, the J end lost 6 bases, and 13 bases lay between the germline ends. The CDR3 has 16 amino acids. The germline CDR1 and CDR2 sequences are SGHRS and YFSETQ. CDR3 loop: CASSLAPQAANSPLHF. The CDR3 DNA is TGCGCCAGCAGCTTGGCCCCGCAGGCGGCTAATTCACCCCTCCACTTT.

The genes are TRBV9 and TRBJ2-7; the D is unclear. There are 13 residues in the CDR3. Germline assignment: CDR1 SGDLS and CDR2 YYNGEE. Trimming pared 0 bases from V and 9 bases from J, leaving 13 bases between. CDR3 protein: CASSVEVETPQYF. CDR3 DNA sequence: TGTGCCAGCAGCGTAGAGGTGGAGACACCGCAGTACTTC.

The chain has TRBV11-1 and TRBJ2-7; TRBD1 agrees at 7 bases. The CDR3 spans 14 residues. Per germline, CDR1 SGHAT and CDR2 FQDESV (reference sequence). The V segment lost 3 bases and the J segment 0 bases; nucleotides outside the gene matches: 2. Here the CDR3 DNA reads TGTGCCAGCAGCTTGAGGGACAGCTCCTACGAGCAGTACTTC. Encoded protein: CASSLRDSSYEQYF.

The V call is TRBV7-9, the J call TRBJ1-1, with a tentative D call TRBD1 (6 bases). This CDR3 region has 12 residues. Germline V gene sequence: CDR1 SEHNR, CDR2 FQNEAQ (reference sequence). Trimming removed 5 bases at V and 10 bases at J, with 14 bases between. This CDR3 reads CASSLGGVAAFF. CDR3 DNA sequence: TGTGCCAGCAGCCTAGGGGGGGTGGCAGCTTTCTTT.

This chain links TRBV4-1 with TRBJ2-7; 7 bases map to TRBD2. The CDR3 spans 19 residues. The J segment lost 7 bases and the V segment lost 0 bases, leaving 21 bases of the junction unmatched. Germline loops: CDR1 MGHRA, CDR2 YSYEKL. The CDR3: CASSQDRALLGAGVEEQYF. Written as DNA, the CDR3 is TGCGCCAGCAGCCAAGATAGGGCCCTCCTCGGGGCGGGAGTGGAAGAGCAGTACTTC.

The chain recombines TRBV5-6 with TRBJ2-5; 7 nucleotides align to TRBD2. Germline V CDR1 and CDR2: SGHDT, YYEEEE. J was trimmed by 2 bases and V by 2 bases; bases with no gene match: 3. This CDR3 contains 14 residues. The CDR3 sequence: CASSFPSGQETQYF. CDR3 bases: TGTGCCAGCAGCTTTCCTAGCGGACAAGAGACCCAGTACTTC.

The chain has TRBV7-3 and TRBJ2-1, with 7 bases aligning to TRBD2. The germline V gene encodes CDR1 SGHTA and CDR2 FQGTGA. The CDR3 totals 13 residues. Trimming removed 2 bases from V and 5 bases from J; junction bases left unmatched: 0. The CDR3 loop is CASSLGTNNEQFF. CDR3 nucleotide sequence: TGTGCCAGCAGCTTAGGGACTAACAATGAGCAGTTCTTC.

The sample holds a few counts of this clone. The chain recombines TRBV5-1 with TRBJ1-6; no clear D. Trimming removed 2 bases at V and 10 bases at J, with 7 bases between. The CDR3 loop spans 12 amino acids. Per germline, CDR1 SGHRS and CDR2 YFSETQ. CDR3 amino acids: CASSFNGSPLHF. In nucleotides, the CDR3 is TGCGCCAGCAGCTTTAACGGATCACCCCTCCACTTT.

This sequence joins TRBV30 and TRBJ1-5, with D unclear. The V gene lost 2 bases and the J gene lost 4 bases, with 9 bases spanning the gap. The CDR3 extends over 13 amino acids. Germline loops: CDR1 GTSNPN, CDR2 SVGIG (reference sequence). CDR3 in amino acids: CAWSMGKNQPQHF. The CDR3 nucleotides are TGTGCCTGGAGTATGGGGAAGAATCAGCCCCAGCATTTT.

The chain employs TRBV28 and TRBJ2-1; unclear D gene. From germline, CDR1 is MDHEN and CDR2 SYDVKM. The CDR3 extends over 12 amino acids. V lost 9 bases, J lost 3 bases, and 9 bases lay in between. CDR3 protein: CASTGGYNEQFF. DNA for the CDR3: TGTGCCAGTACTGGTGGCTACAATGAGCAGTTCTTC.

The V gene is TRBV6-1, the J gene TRBJ1-5; D may be TRBD1 (5 bases). The CDR3 contains 12 residues. Trimming stripped 7 bases from V and 7 bases from J, with 11 bases between. CDR1 and CDR2 from the germline V gene are MNHNS and SASEGT. The CDR3 sequence is CASTGGGQPQHF. The DNA for the CDR3 is TGTGCCAGCACGGGGGGAGGCCAGCCCCAGCATTTT.

The V gene is TRBV5-1, the J gene TRBJ2-5, with 8 bases matching TRBD2. Germline assignment: CDR1 SGHRS and CDR2 YFSETQ. This CDR3 is built from 17 residues. Trimming removed 3 bases from V and 1 base from J; junction bases left unmatched: 11. The CDR3 protein is CASSSGLGSSLQETQYF. The CDR3 DNA sequence: TGCGCCAGCAGCTCGGGACTAGGAAGTAGTCTCCAAGAGACCCAGTACTTC. The whole variable domain, filled in from reference TRBV5-1 and TRBJ2-5, reads KAGVTQTPRYLIKTRGQQVTLSCSPISGHRSVSWYQQTPGQGLQFLFEYFSETQRNKGNFPGRFSGRQFSNSRSEMNVSTLELGDSALYLCASSSGLGSSLQETQYFGPGTRLLVL.

The chain is built from TRBV5-1 and TRBJ1-2; D not certain. CDR1 and CDR2 from the germline V gene are SGHRS and YFSETQ. The CDR3 extends over 15 amino acids. Trimming left V 0 bases short and J 7 bases short, with 16 bases between. The CDR3 DNA reads as TGCGCCAGCAGCTTGGACCAGGTAACGGCCGGTGGCTACACCTTC. Its protein is CASSLDQVTAGGYTF.

This clone was seen more than once but under ten times. This rearrangement joins TRBV20-1 to TRBJ1-2, with TRBD1 identical over 10 bases. The V gene end was trimmed by 6 bases and the J gene end by 8 bases; junction bases not matched to a gene: 3. The CDR3 totals 11 residues. CDR1 and CDR2 from the germline V gene are DFQATT and SNEGSKA (reference sequence). The CDR3 nucleotides are TGCAGTGCCAGGACAGGGGGAGGCTACACCTTC. Its protein product is CSARTGGGYTF.

The genes are TRBV5-4 and TRBJ1-2; D is possibly TRBD1 (5 bases). This CDR3 has 15 amino acids. V lost 0 bases, J lost 5 bases, and 14 bases lay in between. Germline values: CDR1 SGHNT, CDR2 YYREEE (reference sequence). CDR3 bases: TGTGCCAGCAGCTTGGTGGCCGGGACCATTTATGGCTACACCTTC. This codes for CASSLVAGTIYGYTF.

The rearrangement uses TRBV6-1 and TRBJ1-1; TRBD1 matches at 8 bases. Trimming cost V 7 bases and J 3 bases; bases outside gene matches: 7. Germline CDR1 and CDR2: MNHNS and SASEGT. This CDR3 is 14 amino acids long. The CDR3 region is CASTPDRADTEAFF. CDR3 coding DNA: TGTGCCAGCACTCCGGACAGGGCTGACACTGAAGCTTTCTTT.

The J gene is TRBJ2-2, the V gene TRBV28; no reliable D call. Trimming removed 3 bases at V and 7 bases at J, with 15 bases between. The CDR3 spans 15 residues. CDR1 is MDHEN and CDR2 is SYDVKM in the germline V gene. Here the CDR3 reads CASSFGGTRSGELFF. Written as DNA, the CDR3 is TGTGCCAGCAGTTTCGGTGGCACCCGGAGCGGGGAGCTGTTTTTT.

The CDR3 spells CASSLDSNYGYTF. The CDR3 nucleotides are TGTGCCAGCTCACTGGACAGCAATTATGGCTACACCTTC. The gene calls are TRBV18 and TRBJ1-2; TRBD1 is a possible D gene (6 bases). The germline CDR1 and CDR2 sequences are KGHSH and LQKENI. V was cut by 4 bases and J by 5 bases, with 11 bases left in between. The CDR3 is 13 amino acids.

The CDR3: CSVDPPGQGLYGYTF. CDR3 DNA: TGCAGCGTTGACCCTCCGGGACAGGGGCTCTATGGCTACACCTTC. The rearrangement links TRBV29-1 to TRBJ1-2; 10 bases fit TRBD1. The CDR3 spans 15 residues. Germline CDR1 SQVTM, CDR2 ANQGSEA. With V trimmed by 3 bases and J by 4 bases, 8 bases remained unmatched.

This chain connects TRBV28 to TRBJ2-1; 10 nucleotides match TRBD2. CDR1 and CDR2 from the germline V gene are MDHEN and SYDVKM. Losses at the gene ends were 5 bases for V and 1 base for J; bases not matched to a gene: 5. The CDR3 loop spans 16 amino acids. The CDR3 coding sequence is TGTGCCAGCAGTGCCCTACTAGCGGGATCCTACAATGAGCAGTTCTTC. Protein sequence: CASSALLAGSYNEQFF.

CDR3 sequence (DNA): TGTGCCAGCAGCTTGGGGGGCGGGAGGACTAAAGAGACCCAGTACTTC. Translated, it gives CASSLGGGRTKETQYF. V gene TRBV5-4 combines with J gene TRBJ2-5, with 8 bases that match TRBD2. Germline V CDR1 and CDR2: SGHNT, YYREEE (reference sequence). V shed 0 bases and J 3 bases; nucleotides not matched to a gene: 7. The CDR3 consists of 16 residues. The full variable domain, in which reference TRBV5-4 and TRBJ2-5 provide the parts outside the CDR3, is ETGVTQSPTHLIKTRGQQVTLRCSSQSGHNTVSWYQQALGQGPQFIFQYYREEENGRGNFPPRFSGLQFPNYSSELNVNALELDDSALYLCASSLGGGRTKETQYFGPGTRLLVL.

This clone has a single count. V gene TRBV5-5 combines with J gene TRBJ2-1; a possible D gene is TRBD2 (5 bases). The CDR3 sequence is 14 residues long. Trimming took off 4 bases at V and 10 bases at J, with 18 bases between the two ends. Per the germline V gene, CDR1 is SGHKS and CDR2 is YYEKEE (reference sequence). CDR3 amino acids: CASSLPRGSLEQFF. The CDR3 nucleotides are TGTGCCAGCAGCCTTCCCCGGGGATCGCTCGAGCAGTTCTTC.

The V call is TRBV11-2, the J call TRBJ2-3; D not resolved. Trimming pared 0 bases from V and 7 bases from J, leaving 8 bases between. CDR3 size: 13 residues. Per the germline V gene, CDR1 is SGHAT and CDR2 is FQNNGV. CDR3 in amino acids: CASSLDRVHTQYF. The CDR3 nucleotides read TGTGCCAGCAGCTTAGATCGGGTCCATACGCAGTATTTT.

The chain has TRBV9 and TRBJ1-1, with 7 nucleotides matching TRBD1. J lost 5 bases, V lost 2 bases, and 3 bases had no gene match. Germline V CDR1 and CDR2: SGDLS, YYNGEE. The CDR3 runs to 13 residues. The CDR3 protein is CASSVQGGTEAFF. DNA for the CDR3: TGTGCCAGCAGCGTCCAGGGGGGAACTGAAGCTTTCTTT.